The present TCR beta chain was sequenced within a study of T cells after posttransplantation cyclophosphamide. General study results and limits: After PTCy, TRB diversity resembled that of CNI/methotrexate controls.

Worth noting for this clone: Its antigen is unidentified.

The V gene lost 7 bases and the J gene lost 0 bases, with 10 bases spanning the gap. The CDR3 is 14 amino acids. Germline V gives CDR1 MRHNA, CDR2 SNTAGT. Clones were read by immunoSEQ multiplex PCR, and TCRdb kept only the in-frame ones, dropping some. The top ten clones hold around 2.8% of a sample with about 52,000 clones, 85% to 95% of them seen once. The clonotype was recovered from a woman aged 30 to 39 in good health and a related stem cell transplant donor. J is TRBJ1-3 and V is TRBV6-4, with no clear D. The specimen sequenced was PBMCs. The CDR3 DNA is TGTGCCAGCAACGACTATCGCTCTGGAAACACCATATATTTT. As protein: CASNDYRSGNTIYF.